The sequence of this T cell receptor (beta chain) was determined in a study of CD8 T cells in ankylosing spondylitis. This clonotype was seen repeatedly, ten times or more. Its antigen is still unknown. Study-level findings and limits: A TCR beta motif made of fewer than ten highly homologous variants seemed typical of ankylosing spondylitis blood. It was reported that disease-linked clones were significantly enriched in matched ankylosing spondylitis synovial fluid. The disease-linked clones had a CD8+ phenotype and low blood frequencies. A number of the motif variants had already been described in reactive arthritis synovial fluid and blood.

Germline values: CDR1 KGHSH, CDR2 LQKENI. There are 14 residues in the CDR3. V lost 4 bases and J lost 10, with 19 bases in between. MiXCR, applied by TCRdb to the 5' RACE reads, yields one record per CDR3 protein. The repertoire holds nearly 350,000 distinct CDR3 sequences, with roughly 14% as singletons. The TCR comes from a male donor with ankylosing spondylitis or in good health (not recorded which). The chain combines TRBV18 with TRBJ1-1; tentative D call: TRBD1 (5 bases). The sequenced sample consisted of blood, either unsorted or a sorted T cell fraction (not recorded which). CDR3: CASSQGTPPEGAFF. The CDR3 DNA reads TGTGCCAGCTCACAAGGGACGCCCCCCGAAGGAGCTTTCTTT.